This T cell receptor beta chain was identified in a study of long-term antiretroviral therapy in people with HIV. Study-level points and caveats: Data on ART adherence, viral resistance or therapy changes were unavailable. Whichever time point was examined, clones expanded before ART dominated the repertoire.

Version v3.0 of the immunoSEQ assay ran at survey level. Each sample had sequencing targeting roughly 35,000-55,000 T-cell genomes. Assay: immunoSEQ multiplex PCR; the TCRdb copy retains only in-frame clones and omits some. The sample carries tens of thousands of clones, less than 80% recorded once. The V segment lost 3 bases and the J segment 9 bases; nucleotides outside the gene matches: 14. The CDR3 runs to 17 residues. The germline CDR1 and CDR2 sequences are KGHSH and LQKENI. A minimum of one pre-ART and two post-ART PBMC samples existed for each donor. This clone was detected only once. What it binds is not known.

This rearrangement joins TRBV18 to TRBJ2-1, with 10 positions matching TRBD1. Sequencing was performed on unsorted PBMCs, taken 1.1 years before starting antiretroviral therapy. The source of this sequence is a woman aged 40 to 55 with HIV. The CDR3 spells CASSPIQRDRGRGEQFF. CDR3 nucleotides: TGTGCCAGCTCACCCATCCAACGGGACAGGGGACGGGGTGAGCAGTTCTTC.